Presented here are 27 T cell receptor beta chains from one specimen sequenced in a study of PD-L1 blockade in urothelial cancer. Here immunoSEQ multiplex PCR was the method, and the copy in TCRdb shows in-frame clones only, minus some. The sample lists some 40,000 clones, 70% to 85% seen once, with roughly 18% in the top ten. This specimen consisted of PBMCs, obtained around atezolizumab (anti-PD-L1) treatment. These receptor sequences come from a man between 60 and 75 years old with urothelial cancer.

The chain uses TRBV7-6 and TRBJ2-5; 10 nucleotides align to TRBD2. The CDR3 length is 18 residues. Trimming at V came to 2 bases and at J to 4 bases, leaving 13 bases not matched to a gene. Germline assignment: CDR1 SGHVS and CDR2 FNYEAQ. This CDR3 is CASSLSSAAGGFGETQYF. CDR3 DNA: TGTGCCAGCAGCTTAAGTTCTGCAGCGGGGGGGTTCGGAGAGACCCAGTACTTC.

This clone was picked up a small number of times. The chain links TRBV6-1 to TRBJ2-7; D might be TRBD2 (5 bases). There are 14 residues in the CDR3. Germline V lookup: CDR1 MNHNS, CDR2 SASEGT. V lost 0 bases and J 2 bases, leaving 8 bases between the germline ends. The CDR3, as DNA: TGTGCCAGCAGTGAAGCGGTGGAGGCCTACGAGCAGTACTTC. This codes for CASSEAVEAYEQYF.

The chain has TRBV27 and TRBJ2-3; D is perhaps TRBD2 (6 bases). V was cut by 2 bases and J by 11 bases, with 14 bases left in between. From germline, CDR1 is MNHEY and CDR2 SMNVEV (reference sequence). CDR3 length: 13 amino acids. The CDR3 nucleotides are TGTGCCAGCAGTTTAGCCTACCTGGGGGGGCAGTATTTT. It specifies CASSLAYLGGQYF.

This clone has more than one count but fewer than ten. The chain recombines TRBV30 with TRBJ1-1, with D unresolved. V lost 5 bases and J 2 bases, leaving 18 bases between the germline ends. The CDR3 length is 15 residues. The germline gives CDR1 GTSNPN, CDR2 SVGIG (reference sequence). The CDR3 sequence is CAWSDVRWLNTEAFF. CDR3 bases: TGTGCCTGGTCCGATGTGAGGTGGCTAAACACTGAAGCTTTCTTT.

The chain carries TRBV19 and TRBJ1-5; no firm D call. V shed 3 bases and J shed 2 bases, with 11 bases lying between them. Germline V gene lookup returns CDR1 LNHDA and CDR2 SQIVND (reference sequence). The CDR3 has 15 amino acids. This CDR3 reads CASSILGGGNQPQHF. CDR3 DNA sequence: TGTGCCAGTAGTATTCTGGGAGGAGGCAATCAGCCCCAGCATTTT.

V is TRBV7-3 and J is TRBJ2-1; no firm D call. The CDR3 sequence is 12 residues long. Germline CDR1 reads SGHTA; CDR2 reads FQGTGA. V dropped 3 bases and J dropped 13 bases, with 13 bases sitting between them. The CDR3 spells CASSFQGGGQFF. Written as DNA, the CDR3 is TGTGCCAGCAGCTTCCAAGGCGGCGGACAGTTCTTC.

The chain has TRBV27 and TRBJ2-6; 9 positions match TRBD1. J was trimmed by 3 bases and V by 4 bases; bases with no gene match: 4. Germline V gene data show CDR1 as MNHEY and CDR2 as SMNVEV (reference sequence). The CDR3 sequence is 16 residues long. The CDR3 is CASSSTGGYGANVLTF. Written as DNA, the CDR3 is TGTGCCAGCAGTTCAACAGGGGGCTATGGGGCCAACGTCCTGACTTTC.

The gene calls are TRBV28 and TRBJ2-7, with 8 bases identical to TRBD1. The CDR3 has 11 residues. The germline V gene encodes CDR1 MDHEN and CDR2 SYDVKM. The V segment lost 8 bases and the J segment 5 bases; nucleotides outside the gene matches: 2. As DNA, the CDR3 is TGTGCCAGCGTGACAGGGGACGAGCAGTACTTC. Protein product: CASVTGDEQYF.

The chain employs TRBV28 and TRBJ2-3; TRBD2 matches at 9 bases. CDR1 is MDHEN and CDR2 is SYDVKM in the germline V gene. V was pared by 6 bases and J by 0 bases, with 13 bases of the junction left unmatched. This CDR3 has 18 residues. The CDR3 nucleotides are TGTGCCAGCAGCCCCTGGAGCGGGGGGCCTGGTAGCACAGATACGCAGTATTTT. Translating it yields CASSPWSGGPGSTDTQYF. The whole variable domain, filled in from reference TRBV28 and TRBJ2-3, reads DVKVTQSSRYLVKRTGEKVFLECVQDMDHENMFWYRQDPGLGLRLIYFSYDVKMKEKGDIPEGYSVSREKKERFSLILESASTNQTSMYLCASSPWSGGPGSTDTQYFGPGTRLTVL.

The rearrangement joins TRBV29-1 to TRBJ2-3, with TRBD1 matching 11 bases. Germline V gene lookup returns CDR1 SQVTM and CDR2 ANQGSEA. The CDR3 covers 15 residues. The junction had 2 bases not matched to a gene; V was cut back by 0 bases and J by 3 bases. CDR3 in amino acids: CSVEDRDRGTDTQYF. The CDR3 DNA follows: TGCAGCGTTGAAGACCGGGACAGGGGGACAGATACGCAGTATTTT.

This rearrangement joins TRBV7-6 to TRBJ2-3; TRBD1 might be the D (6 bases). With 5 bases removed from V and 2 bases from J, the gap between germline ends came to 14 bases. This CDR3 spans 15 amino acids. Germline V gene lookup returns CDR1 SGHVS and CDR2 FNYEAQ. CDR3 sequence (DNA): TGTGCCAGCAGCCCGCTGACAGGAATCACAGATACGCAGTATTTT. As protein: CASSPLTGITDTQYF.

This clone was seen a single time. The rearrangement joins TRBV28 to TRBJ1-5, with TRBD1 matching 8 bases. The CDR3 runs to 18 residues. J gave up 4 bases and V 0 bases, and 11 bases lay outside the gene matches. Germline-derived CDR1 and CDR2 are MDHEN and SYDVKM. DNA for the CDR3: TGTGCCAGCAGTTTATGGGGGGGAGGGACAGGCCTAAATCAGCCCCAGCATTTT. This gives the protein CASSLWGGGTGLNQPQHF.

The table lists this clone with a count of one. The chain uses TRBV4-1 and TRBJ2-2, with TRBD2 matching over 13 bases. V lost 2 bases to trimming and J lost 5 bases; unmatched junction nucleotides: 5. The CDR3 is 17 amino acids. CDR1 is MGHRA and CDR2 is YSYEKL in the germline V gene. The CDR3 coding sequence is TGCGCCAGCAGCCAAACTAGCGGGGGGGCGAGAACCGGGGAGCTGTTTTTT. Residues: CASSQTSGGARTGELFF.

This clone was counted a few times. This chain joins TRBV2 and TRBJ2-3; 8 positions match TRBD2. CDR3 length: 14 amino acids. Germline V gene data show CDR1 as SNHLY and CDR2 as FYNNEI. V shed 5 bases and J 8 bases; nucleotides not matched to a gene: 9. The CDR3 bases are TGTGCCAGCAGTTCCTCGGGGGGGCTTCTTACGCAGTATTTT. Translated, it gives CASSSSGGLLTQYF.

V gene TRBV5-5 combines with J gene TRBJ1-6, with TRBD1 matching 10 bases. The germline CDR1 and CDR2 sequences are SGHKS and YYEKEE (reference sequence). V trimming: 0 bases; J trimming: 12 bases; junction bases outside the gene matches: 3. The CDR3 totals 14 residues. The CDR3 nucleotides are TGTGCCAGCAGCTTGGTAGGGGACAGGGGACCCCTCCACTTT. It yields the protein CASSLVGDRGPLHF.

This clone was seen once. V and J are TRBV5-6 and TRBJ2-5; 9 bases match TRBD1. The CDR3 consists of 16 residues. The V gene's germline CDR1 is SGHDT and CDR2 YYEEEE. V trimming: 3 bases; J trimming: 5 bases; junction bases outside the gene matches: 11. DNA for the CDR3: TGTGCCAGCAGCTCCCCCGGGACAGGGAACGGGGAGACCCAGTACTTC. Its protein product is CASSSPGTGNGETQYF.

This rearrangement joins TRBV5-4 to TRBJ1-2; TRBD1 agrees at 10 bases. Looked up from germline, CDR1 is SGHNT and CDR2 is YYREEE (reference sequence). J lost 4 bases, V lost 4 bases, and 7 bases had no gene match. CDR3 length: 15 residues. CDR3 DNA: TGTGCCAGCAGCCCTGACAGGGGGCCGATCTATGGCTACACCTTC. This gives the protein CASSPDRGPIYGYTF.

On this clone itself: The junction shows a germline mismatch at one end, possibly a read error. The chain recombines TRBV7-7 with TRBJ2-5; TRBD1 is a possible D gene (6 bases). Germline CDR1 is SSHAT and CDR2 is FNYEAQ (reference sequence). The CDR3 spans 15 residues. The CDR3 spells CASSPVGTSGETQYF. The CDR3 DNA follows: TGTGCTAGCAGCCCTGTAGGGACATCTGGGGAGACCCAGTACTTC.

In DNA, the CDR3 is TGTGCCAGCAGCTTAGATCGGGGGGAGCAGTACTTC. Its translation is CASSLDRGEQYF. The chain has TRBV7-9 and TRBJ2-7; D may be TRBD2 (6 bases). The length of the CDR3 is 12 residues. Germline lookup yields CDR1 SEHNR and CDR2 FQNEAQ (reference sequence). V lost 1 base, J lost 7 bases, and 8 bases lay in between.

V gene TRBV6-5 combines with J gene TRBJ2-5; 8 nucleotides agree with TRBD1. Trimming cost V 6 bases and J 2 bases; bases outside gene matches: 2. The CDR3 covers 13 residues. Germline V gene lookup returns CDR1 MNHEY and CDR2 SVGAGI. The CDR3 DNA follows: TGTGCCAGCAGGGACAGGGCGCAAGAGACCCAGTACTTC. This encodes CASRDRAQETQYF.

This sequence joins TRBV10-1 and TRBJ2-5; no reliable D call. Trimming took 3 bases from V and 2 from J, leaving 7 bases between them. Germline V gene sequence: CDR1 WNHNN, CDR2 SYGVQD (reference sequence). The CDR3 consists of 13 residues. Here the CDR3 DNA reads TGCGCCAGCAGTGACGGTGGTCAAGAGACCCAGTACTTC. As protein: CASSDGGQETQYF.

The chain carries TRBV18 and TRBJ2-1; 8 bases align to TRBD1. CDR1 and CDR2 from the germline V gene are KGHSH and LQKENI. This CDR3 contains 16 residues. Losses at the gene ends were 4 bases for V and 4 bases for J; bases not matched to a gene: 9. The CDR3 protein is CASSLTGTGKYNEQFF. DNA for the CDR3: TGTGCCAGCTCACTGACCGGGACAGGAAAATACAATGAGCAGTTCTTC.

The chain joins TRBV11-3 to TRBJ2-2, with D possibly being TRBD1 (7 bases). Trimming stripped 3 bases from V and 1 base from J, with 15 bases between. CDR3 size: 17 residues. The germline CDR1 and CDR2 sequences are SGHNT and YENEEA. CDR3 residues: CASSFTTGTLNTGELFF. The CDR3 DNA is TGTGCCAGCAGCTTTACGACAGGGACTCTGAACACCGGGGAGCTGTTTTTT.

The chain has TRBV5-6 and TRBJ2-7; D gene ambiguous. Looked up from germline, CDR1 is SGHDT and CDR2 is YYEEEE. Trimming removed 0 bases at V and 2 bases at J, with 3 bases between. The CDR3 sequence is 12 residues long. DNA for the CDR3: TGTGCCAGCAGCTTGGACACCTACGAGCAGTACTTC. As protein: CASSLDTYEQYF.

The chain couples TRBV5-6 to TRBJ2-7; a weak D match, TRBD2 (5 bases). Per the germline V gene, CDR1 is SGHDT and CDR2 is YYEEEE. The CDR3 runs 13 residues. Between the trimmed V and J ends, which lost 5 bases and 12 bases, there was a span of 21 bases. For the CDR3, the DNA is TGTGCCAGCAGTTCTTCAGAATCCTCTGAGGGGTACTTC. Residues: CASSSSESSEGYF.

This chain joins TRBV27 and TRBJ1-5; D might be TRBD1 (6 bases). The germline V and J ends were trimmed by 10 bases and 4 bases, with 20 bases remaining between them. The CDR3 length is 15 residues. Germline-derived CDR1 and CDR2 are MNHEY and SMNVEV (reference sequence). CDR3 amino acids: CATSPPGAQNQPQHF. CDR3 coding DNA: TGTGCCACCAGCCCTCCAGGGGCCCAAAATCAGCCCCAGCATTTT.

This clone appeared a few times. This rearrangement joins TRBV10-3 to TRBJ1-6; D is undetermined. The CDR3 runs to 15 residues. The ends were cut back, 3 bases at V and 6 bases at J, with 12 bases in the middle. Germline V CDR1 and CDR2: ENHRY, SYGVKD. The CDR3 sequence is CAISDSTPGNSPLHF. CDR3 in DNA: TGTGCCATCAGTGACTCGACCCCAGGTAATTCACCCCTCCACTTT.